These 8 T cell receptor beta chains share one sample of origin, sequenced in a study of CD8+CD57+ T cells in acquired aplastic anemia. Genomic DNA was employed as the template in profiling TCR beta VDJ and CDR3. Each CDR3 protein is one row after TCRdb ran MiXCR on the reads. The table has about 110,000 distinct CDR3 sequences, 50% to 65% seen once. The sample comprised sorted CD4+, CD8+, or CD8+CD57+ T cells (not recorded which) from PBMCs. The origin of the receptors is a human donor in good health, serving as a control.

This clonotype was observed at least ten times. J is TRBJ1-2 and V is TRBV7-8; D is perhaps TRBD1 (5 bases). The germline V and J ends were trimmed by 1 base and 4 bases, with 10 bases remaining between them. The CDR3 covers 14 residues. Germline assignment: CDR1 SGHVS and CDR2 FQNEAQ. DNA of the CDR3: TGTGCCAGCAGCTTAGACAGGAGCTTCTATGGCTACACCTTC. Protein sequence: CASSLDRSFYGYTF.

This chain connects TRBV19 to TRBJ2-1, with D hard to call. The germline CDR1 and CDR2 sequences are LNHDA and SQIVND (reference sequence). This CDR3 is built from 15 residues. Trimming took off 6 bases at V and 1 base at J, with 13 bases between the two ends. The CDR3 sequence: CASSAFGDSYNEQFF. CDR3 in DNA: TGTGCCAGTAGCGCCTTCGGCGATTCCTACAATGAGCAGTTCTTC.

The V call is TRBV9, the J call TRBJ2-2, with 8 nucleotides matching TRBD1. J gave up 0 bases and V 4 bases, and 8 bases lay outside the gene matches. Looked up from germline, CDR1 is SGDLS and CDR2 is YYNGEE. The CDR3 is made up of 17 amino acids. CDR3 bases: TGTGCCAGCAGCACCAGGACAGGGACCGCGAACACCGGGGAGCTGTTTTTT. Protein product: CASSTRTGTANTGELFF.

This clonotype has just a few counts. The rearrangement joins TRBV24-1 to TRBJ2-5, with no clear D. The CDR3 has 12 amino acids. V dropped 0 bases and J dropped 5 bases, with 3 bases sitting between them. Germline assignment: CDR1 KGHDR and CDR2 SFDVKD. The CDR3 spells CATSDLMETQYF. The CDR3 region has the DNA TGTGCCACCAGTGATTTGATGGAGACCCAGTACTTC.

This clonotype came up many times. The V gene is TRBV6-2 or TRBV6-3, the J gene TRBJ2-3; 9 bases map to TRBD2. Trimming took 8 bases from V and 2 from J; bases not matched to a gene: 5. There are 14 residues in the CDR3. Per the germline V gene, CDR1 is MNHEY and CDR2 is SVGEGT. CDR3 DNA sequence: TGTGCCAGCGGGGGACTAGCCCCCACAGATACGCAGTATTTT. It encodes CASGGLAPTDTQYF.

CDR3: CASSLHQQGGATDTQYF. The CDR3 DNA sequence: TGTGCCAGCAGTTTGCATCAACAGGGGGGGGCCACAGATACGCAGTATTTT. The chain couples TRBV27 to TRBJ2-3; D is possibly TRBD1 (8 bases). CDR1 and CDR2 (germline): MNHEY, SMNVEV (reference sequence). V was shortened by 3 bases and J by 2 bases, with 18 bases between the two germline ends. The CDR3 loop spans 17 amino acids.

This clonotype was detected ten times or more. J is TRBJ2-1 and V is TRBV5-1, with D possibly being TRBD2 (7 bases). CDR1 and CDR2 from the germline V gene are SGHRS and YFSETQ. Trimming left V 0 bases short and J 4 bases short, with 14 bases between. The CDR3 spans 16 residues. The CDR3 coding sequence is TGCGCCAGCAGCTTGGTTGGCGGGGGCCCATACAATGAGCAGTTCTTC. Its translation: CASSLVGGGPYNEQFF. Full variable domain (missing parts from reference TRBV5-1 and TRBJ2-1): KAGVTQTPRYLIKTRGQQVTLSCSPISGHRSVSWYQQTPGQGLQFLFEYFSETQRNKGNFPGRFSGRQFSNSRSEMNVSTLELGDSALYLCASSLVGGGPYNEQFFGPGTRLTVL.

This clonotype came up a few times. CDR3 loop: CASSGGDTQYF. CDR3 nucleotides: TGTGCCAGCAGTGGGGGAGATACGCAGTATTTT. This chain joins TRBV25-1 and TRBJ2-3, with D uncertain. Deletions cut 4 bases from V and 5 bases from J, with 4 bases between. From germline, CDR1 is MGHDK and CDR2 SYGVNS. The CDR3 has 11 residues.